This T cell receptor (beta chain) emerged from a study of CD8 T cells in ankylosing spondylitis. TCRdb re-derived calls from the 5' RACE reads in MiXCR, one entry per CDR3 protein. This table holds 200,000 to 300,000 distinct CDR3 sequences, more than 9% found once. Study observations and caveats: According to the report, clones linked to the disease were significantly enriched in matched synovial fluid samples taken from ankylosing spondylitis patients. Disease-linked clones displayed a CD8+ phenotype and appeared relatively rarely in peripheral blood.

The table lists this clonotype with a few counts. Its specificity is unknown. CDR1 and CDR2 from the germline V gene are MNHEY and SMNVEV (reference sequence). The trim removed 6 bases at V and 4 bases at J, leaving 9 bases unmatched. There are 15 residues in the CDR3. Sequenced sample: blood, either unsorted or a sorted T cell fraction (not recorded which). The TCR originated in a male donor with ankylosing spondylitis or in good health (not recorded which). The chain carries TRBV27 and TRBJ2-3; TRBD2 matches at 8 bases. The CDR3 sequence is CASSSREGPADTQYF. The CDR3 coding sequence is TGTGCCAGCAGCTCCCGGGAGGGCCCAGCAGATACGCAGTATTTT.